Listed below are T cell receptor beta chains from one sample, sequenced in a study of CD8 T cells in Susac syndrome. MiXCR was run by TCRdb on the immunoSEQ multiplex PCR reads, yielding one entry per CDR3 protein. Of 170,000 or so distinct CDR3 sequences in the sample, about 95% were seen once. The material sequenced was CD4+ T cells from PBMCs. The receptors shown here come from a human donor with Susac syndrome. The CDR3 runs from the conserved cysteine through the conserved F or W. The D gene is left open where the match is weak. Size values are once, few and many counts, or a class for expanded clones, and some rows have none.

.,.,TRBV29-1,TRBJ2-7,TGCAGCGTTGGGGGGGCCTCCTACGAGCAGTACTTC,CSVGGASYEQYF
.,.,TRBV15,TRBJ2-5,TGTGCCACCAGCAGAGATCCGGGCAGGGGTCAAGAGACCCAGTACTTC,CATSRDPGRGQETQYF
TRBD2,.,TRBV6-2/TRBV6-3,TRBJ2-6,TGTGCCACCAAAGCGGGGAGCTCTGGGGCCAACGTCCTGACTTTC,CATKAGSSGANVLTF
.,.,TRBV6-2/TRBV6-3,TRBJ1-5,TGTGCCAGCAGTTACGGGGGTAGCAATCAGCCCCAGCATTTT,CASSYGGSNQPQHF
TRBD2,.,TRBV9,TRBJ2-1,TGTGCCAGCAGCGTAGCGGCGGGAGTTGTAGGTGAGCAGTTCTTC,CASSVAAGVVGEQFF
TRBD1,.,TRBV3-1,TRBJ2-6,TGTGCCAGCAGCCGATTCCGGGACAGCTTCTCTGGGGCCAACGTCCTGACTTTC,CASSRFRDSFSGANVLTF
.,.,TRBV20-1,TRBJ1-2,TGCAGTGCTGCGGGACACCTTAACTATGGCTACACCTTC,CSAAGHLNYGYTF
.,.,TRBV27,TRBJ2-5,TGTGCCAGCAGTCTTCAGAGGGGCCTCCAGGAGACCCAGTACTTC,CASSLQRGLQETQYF
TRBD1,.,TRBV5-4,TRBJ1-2,TGTGCCAGCAGGGCAGACAGGGGGCACATCTATGGCTACACCTTC,CASRADRGHIYGYTF
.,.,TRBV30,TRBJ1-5,TGTGCCTGGAACCAAGCCGGGCAGCCCCAGCATTTT,CAWNQAGQPQHF
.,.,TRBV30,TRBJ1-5,TGTGCCTGGAGTGGCGGGGCGTCCAATCAGCCCCAGCATTTT,CAWSGGASNQPQHF
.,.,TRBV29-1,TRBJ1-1,TGCAGCGTAGAACAGGGTTTCGCCGGGGCTTTCTTT,CSVEQGFAGAFF
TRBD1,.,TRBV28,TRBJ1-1,TGTGCCAGCAGAATAACAGGGGAGAACACTGAAGCTTTCTTT,CASRITGENTEAFF
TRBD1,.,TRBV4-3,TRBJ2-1,TGCGCCAGCAGCCGGGACAGGGGATCCTACAATGAGCAGTTCTTC,CASSRDRGSYNEQFF
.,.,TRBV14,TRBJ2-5,TGTGCCAGCAGCCCGTTAGGCGGGGTTGTTCAAGAGACCCAGTACTTC,CASSPLGGVVQETQYF
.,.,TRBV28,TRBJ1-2,TGTGCCAGCAACCCGACAGGCGGCCCAGTTGGCCTATATGGCTACACCTTC,CASNPTGGPVGLYGYTF
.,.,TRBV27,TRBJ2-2,TGTGCCAGCAGTTGGGGCGCTATGCCCGGGGAGCTGTTTTTT,CASSWGAMPGELFF
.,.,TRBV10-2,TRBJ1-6,TGCGCCAGCAGCGACCAGCCCTCACCCCTCCACTTT,CASSDQPSPLHF
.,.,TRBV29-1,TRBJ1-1,TGCAGCGCCCGAGGGGTTCAGAACACTGAAGCTTTCTTT,CSARGVQNTEAFF
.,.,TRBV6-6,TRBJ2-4,TGTGCCAGCAGTTACTCAGGGGGGGCGGCCAAAAACATTCAGTACTTC,CASSYSGGAAKNIQYF
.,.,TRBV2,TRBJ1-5,TGTGCCAGCTGCGGGTCCAGCAATCAGCCCCAGCATTTT,CASCGSSNQPQHF
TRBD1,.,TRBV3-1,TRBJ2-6,TGTGCCAGCAGCCAACGGTCGGACAGGGGGCGGACGGGGGCCAACGTCCTGACTTTC,CASSQRSDRGRTGANVLTF
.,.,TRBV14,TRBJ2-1,TGTGCCAGCAGCCAGGGGTGGGCAGGGAATCTATACAATGAGCAGTTCTTC,CASSQGWAGNLYNEQFF
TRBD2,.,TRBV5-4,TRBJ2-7,TGTGCCAGCACCACAAAAGCGGGATCCTCCTACGAGCAGTACTTC,CASTTKAGSSYEQYF
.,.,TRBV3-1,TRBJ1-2,TGTGCCAGCACCCCGGGACTGCAGTTCTATGGCTACACCTTC,CASTPGLQFYGYTF
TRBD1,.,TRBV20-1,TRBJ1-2,TGCAGTGCTAGAGACCCTAACAGGGGTACGAACTATGGCTACACCTTC,CSARDPNRGTNYGYTF
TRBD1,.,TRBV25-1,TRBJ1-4,TGTGCCAGCAGTGTCCTCCTAGGGGGCGGGGGTAATGAAAAACTGTTTTTT,CASSVLLGGGGNEKLFF
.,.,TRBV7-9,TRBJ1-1,TGTGCCAGCGGCGGACGGAACACTGAAGCTTTCTTT,CASGGRNTEAFF
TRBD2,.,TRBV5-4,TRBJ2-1,TGTGCCAGCAGCTTATGGACTAGCGGGAGGAATGAGCAGTTCTTC,CASSLWTSGRNEQFF
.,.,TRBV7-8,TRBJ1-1,TGTGCCAGCAGCCAAGGCTTTCGGCGGGCAAGGAACACTGAAGCTTTCTTT,CASSQGFRRARNTEAFF
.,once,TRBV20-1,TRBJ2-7,TGCAGTGCTGGTGATACCTACGAGCAGTACTTC,CSAGDTYEQYF
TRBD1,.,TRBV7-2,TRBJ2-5,TGTGCCAGCAGCCAGGGACAGAAAGAGACCCAGTACTTC,CASSQGQKETQYF
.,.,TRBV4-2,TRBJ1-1,TGTGCCAGCAGCCGAATACCACAGGGTGAAGCTTTCTTT,CASSRIPQGEAFF
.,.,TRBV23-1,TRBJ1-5,TGCGCCAGCAGTCAAAACTCGCCCCGGGACAGCAATCAGCCCCAGCATTTT,CASSQNSPRDSNQPQHF
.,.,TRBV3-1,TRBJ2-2,TGTGCCAGCAGCCTCCTCTCGGGTCGGGCCGGGGAGCTGTTTTTT,CASSLLSGRAGELFF
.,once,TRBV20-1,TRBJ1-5,TGCAGTGCCCCCCTCAATAGCAATCAGCCCCAGCATTTT,CSAPLNSNQPQHF
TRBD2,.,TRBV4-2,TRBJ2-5,TGTGCCAGCAGCCAAGAATGGGCTAGCGGGGGGCGACTCCAAGAGACCCAGTACTTC,CASSQEWASGGRLQETQYF
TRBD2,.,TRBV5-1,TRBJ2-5,TGCGCCAGCAGCCCCGATTGGACCGCCGGGGGGGAGACCCAGTACTTC,CASSPDWTAGGETQYF
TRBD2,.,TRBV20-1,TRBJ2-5,TGCAGTGCTAGACTAGCGGGGATACAAGAGACCCAGTACTTC,CSARLAGIQETQYF
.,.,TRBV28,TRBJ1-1,TGTGCCAGCCAGGGAGGCCTGAACACTGAAGCTTTCTTT,CASQGGLNTEAFF
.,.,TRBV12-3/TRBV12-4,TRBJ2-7,TGTGCCAGCAGTTTAGGAATCTACGAGCAGTACTTC,CASSLGIYEQYF
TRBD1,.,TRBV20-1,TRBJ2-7,TGCAGTGCCGAAGACAGGGGGCGTCTCGAGCAGTACTTC,CSAEDRGRLEQYF
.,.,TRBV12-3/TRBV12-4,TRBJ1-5,TGTGCCAGCAGTTTTCTAGGGGACAATCAGCCCCAGCATTTT,CASSFLGDNQPQHF
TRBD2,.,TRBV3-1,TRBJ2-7,TGTGCCAGCAGCCAGCCGGGACTAGCGGGAGTGGTGTACGAGCAGTACTTC,CASSQPGLAGVVYEQYF
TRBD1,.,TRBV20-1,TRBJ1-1,TGCAGTGCTCGCACAGGGGGCTACACTGAAGCTTTCTTT,CSARTGGYTEAFF
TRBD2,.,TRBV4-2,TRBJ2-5,TGTGCCAGCAGCCCGCGGGGACTAGCGGGGGGCACCCTGGAGACCCAGTACTTC,CASSPRGLAGGTLETQYF
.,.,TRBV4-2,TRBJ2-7,TGTGCCAGCAGCCAAGTGGGGGGGGCGGTGGGCGAGCAGTACTTC,CASSQVGGAVGEQYF
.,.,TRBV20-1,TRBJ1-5,TGCAGTGCGCCGCCGCCGGGTAATCAGCCCCAGCATTTT,CSAPPPGNQPQHF
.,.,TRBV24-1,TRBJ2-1,TGTGCCACCAGTGGGGAACAGGGAACCTACAATGAGCAGTTCTTC,CATSGEQGTYNEQFF
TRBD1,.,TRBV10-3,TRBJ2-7,TGTGCCATCTCCCGGGACAGGGGGTCTGGCGACGAGCAGTACTTC,CAISRDRGSGDEQYF
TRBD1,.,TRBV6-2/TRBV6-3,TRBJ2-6,TGTGCCAGCAGACACCGGGACAGCAGCTCTGGGGCCAACGTCCTGACTTTC,CASRHRDSSSGANVLTF
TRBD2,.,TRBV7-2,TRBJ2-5,TGTGCCAGCAGCTTAGGGGGACTAGCGGGGCACCAAGAGACCCAGTACTTC,CASSLGGLAGHQETQYF
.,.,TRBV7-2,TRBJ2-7,TGTGCCAGCAGCTTCGGGGTGCGGGAGCAGTACTTC,CASSFGVREQYF
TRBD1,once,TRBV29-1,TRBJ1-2,TGCAGCGTTGCCATGGGACAGTCGTATGGCTACACCTTC,CSVAMGQSYGYTF
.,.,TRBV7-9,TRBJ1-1,TGTGCCAGCAGCGCCGGCGAGGGTTGGGGCACTGAAGCTTTCTTT,CASSAGEGWGTEAFF
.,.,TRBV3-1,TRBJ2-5,TGTGCCAGCAGCCTCCCCCTGGCGGGTTACCAAGAGACCCAGTACTTC,CASSLPLAGYQETQYF
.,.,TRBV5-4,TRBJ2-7,TGTGCCAGCAGCGGACAAGGTCCGGGCTACGAGCAGTACTTC,CASSGQGPGYEQYF
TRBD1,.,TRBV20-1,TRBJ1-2,TGCAGTGCTAGAGATTGGGGGGACAGGGTAGATCAGGGCTACACCTTC,CSARDWGDRVDQGYTF